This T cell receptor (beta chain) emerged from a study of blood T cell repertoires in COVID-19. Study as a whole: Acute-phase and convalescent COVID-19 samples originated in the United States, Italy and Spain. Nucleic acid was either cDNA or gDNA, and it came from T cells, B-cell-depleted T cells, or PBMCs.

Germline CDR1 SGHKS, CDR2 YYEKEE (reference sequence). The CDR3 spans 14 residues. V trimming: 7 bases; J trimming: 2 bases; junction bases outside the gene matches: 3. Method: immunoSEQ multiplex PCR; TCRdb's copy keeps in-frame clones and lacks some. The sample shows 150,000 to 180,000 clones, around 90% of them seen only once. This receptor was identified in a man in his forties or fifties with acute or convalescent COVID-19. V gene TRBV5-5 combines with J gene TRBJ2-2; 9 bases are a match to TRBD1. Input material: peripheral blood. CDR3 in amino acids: CASAGQGNTGELFF. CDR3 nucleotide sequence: TGTGCCAGCGCGGGACAGGGTAACACCGGGGAGCTGTTTTTT. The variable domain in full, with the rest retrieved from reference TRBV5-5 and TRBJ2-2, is DAGVTQSPTHLIKTRGQQVTLRCSPISGHKSVSWYQQVLGQGPQFIFQYYEKEERGRGNFPDRFSARQFPNYSSELNVNALLLGDSALYLCASAGQGNTGELFFGEGSRLTVL.